Listed below are T cell receptor beta chains from one sample, sequenced in a study of regulatory T cells in long-lasting Graves disease. A single record per CDR3 protein comes from TCRdb applying MiXCR to the multiplex PCR reads. This sample has hundreds of thousands of distinct CDR3 sequences, with 16% found just once. The data also belong to a second study, concerning T cells in Graves' hyperthyroidism and ophthalmopathy.

Material: peripheral blood mononuclear cells (PBMCs), obtained at new diagnosis, from a patient treated with antithyroid drugs. The source is a woman younger than 45 with Graves disease. CDR3s include the opening cysteine and the closing phenylalanine or tryptophan. The D gene is left open where the match is weak. The size entry is marked missing in some rows and otherwise reads once, few, many or a size class.

TRBJ1-1,TRBV28,.,many,TGTGCCAGCAGTTTCTCCGGGTCTGAAGCTTTCTTT,CASSFSGSEAFF
TRBJ2-7,TRBV18,TRBD2,.,TGTGCCAGCTCACCCTGGCCGACTAGCGGGCTTAGCTCCTACGAGCAGTACTTC,CASSPWPTSGLSSYEQYF
TRBJ2-7,TRBV5-5,.,.,TGTGCCAGCAGCCAAGGGCCAGGTTCTGTCGAGCAGTACTTC,CASSQGPGSVEQYF
TRBJ2-2,TRBV30,.,.,TGTGCCTGGAGATTATACACCGGGGAGCTGTTTTTT,CAWRLYTGELFF
TRBJ2-2,TRBV19,.,few,TGTGCCAGTAGTTCCCGGACCATCGGCGGGGAGCTGTTTTTT,CASSSRTIGGELFF
TRBJ2-3,TRBV5-5,TRBD2,.,TGTGCCAGCAGTCCGCGGGAGACCGAGCATACGCAGTATTTT,CASSPRETEHTQYF
TRBJ1-5,TRBV12-3/TRBV12-4,.,many,TGTGCCAGCAAACAGTCTCTGCAGCCCCAGCATTTT,CASKQSLQPQHF
TRBJ1-1,TRBV4-2,.,.,TGTGCCAGCGGCCAAGGGACGGCTGAAGCTTTCTTT,CASGQGTAEAFF
TRBJ2-7,TRBV28,.,many,TGTGCCAGCAGTGGAGGTATTGGCTACGAGCAGTACTTC,CASSGGIGYEQYF
TRBJ2-5,TRBV27,TRBD1,.,TGTGCCAGCAGTCTATATGGACAGGGAGAGACCCAGTACTTC,CASSLYGQGETQYF
TRBJ2-3,TRBV24-1,.,.,TGTGCCACCAGTGATTTGGGGCGGGGTACGCAGTATTTT,CATSDLGRGTQYF
TRBJ2-1,TRBV10-1,.,few,TGCGCCAGCAGTGAAAAACGGGCTGGGATTGCCCAGTTCTTC,CASSEKRAGIAQFF
TRBJ1-1,TRBV7-9,.,many,TGTGCCAGCCAATTAGCCATGAACACTGAAGCTTTCTTT,CASQLAMNTEAFF
TRBJ1-1,TRBV28,.,once,TGTGCCAGCAGTTTGGGGGGGGCCTCCGCTTTCTTT,CASSLGGASAFF
TRBJ1-5,TRBV12-3/TRBV12-4,TRBD1,few,TGTGCCAGCACAGACTTGACAGGGCCCCAGCCCCAGCATTTT,CASTDLTGPQPQHF
TRBJ2-7,TRBV30,.,.,TGTGCCTGGAATACAGGGGCGGGATCCTACGAGCAGTACTTC,CAWNTGAGSYEQYF
TRBJ2-1,TRBV7-2,TRBD2,few,TGTGCCAGCAGACTAGCGGGAGATGAGCAGTTCTTC,CASRLAGDEQFF
TRBJ2-2,TRBV11-1,.,few,TGTGCCAGCAGCTCCTCGTTCGGGTCGGGGGAGGCTAACACCGGGGAGCTGTTTTTT,CASSSSFGSGEANTGELFF
TRBJ2-2,TRBV28,.,many,TGTGCCAGCAGTTACACCCCGACACGACCCTACACCGGGGAGCTGTTTTTT,CASSYTPTRPYTGELFF
TRBJ2-7,TRBV20-1,.,few,TGCAGTGCTAGAGATCGATGGGGCTTGCAGTACTTC,CSARDRWGLQYF
TRBJ1-6,TRBV7-3,TRBD1,.,TGTGCCAGCAGCTCTGTGGGACAGGCGAATTCACCCCTCCACTTT,CASSSVGQANSPLHF
TRBJ1-2,TRBV3-1,.,.,TGTGCCAGCAGCTTTCCGACAGGTGGCTACACCTTC,CASSFPTGGYTF
TRBJ1-3,TRBV5-1,.,few,TGCGCCAGCAGCTTGTTTGGGGGAAATGGAAACACCATATATTTT,CASSLFGGNGNTIYF
TRBJ1-1,TRBV30,TRBD1,many,TGTGCCTGGAGGACAGGGATTGTAACTGAAGCTTTCTTT,CAWRTGIVTEAFF
TRBJ2-1,TRBV29-1,.,few,TGCAGCCTCTACAGCTACAATGAGCAGTTCTTC,CSLYSYNEQFF
TRBJ1-2,TRBV6-9,.,many,TGTGCCAGCAGTTACTCACAGTCTACCTATGGCTACACCTTC,CASSYSQSTYGYTF
TRBJ2-2,TRBV5-4,.,once,TGTGCCAGCAGCCCCAATTCCAATCCCGGGGAGCTGTTTTTT,CASSPNSNPGELFF
TRBJ2-7,TRBV6-1,.,many,TGTGCCAGCATAGGAGCTATGAGAGAGTGGGAGCAGTACTTC,CASIGAMREWEQYF
TRBJ1-5,TRBV2,.,many,TGTGCCAGCAGTGATGGCAGATTCAATCAGCCCCAGCATTTT,CASSDGRFNQPQHF
TRBJ2-7,TRBV19,TRBD2,.,TGTGCCACCGGGAGGACTGATTCTAAGGGTTTCCAGCAGTACTTC,CATGRTDSKGFQQYF
TRBJ1-2,TRBV28,.,many,TGTGCCAGCAGTTTCCCCGACAGGAGCTTCAGCTACACCTTC,CASSFPDRSFSYTF
TRBJ1-4,TRBV5-1,.,.,TGCGCCAGCAGCTCCTCGGCCTCTAATGAAAAACTGTTTTTT,CASSSSASNEKLFF
TRBJ2-1,TRBV6-2/TRBV6-3,TRBD2,few,TGTGCCAGTCATGAAGGACTAGTATTTGGTGAGCAGTTCTTC,CASHEGLVFGEQFF
TRBJ1-6,TRBV11-2,.,.,TGTGCCAGCAGTTTCCCCCCCCCTTCACCCCTCCACTTT,CASSFPPPSPLHF
TRBJ2-3,TRBV6-2/TRBV6-3,.,many,TGTGCCAGCGGAGGAGTAGCTGGTAAGCAGTATTTT,CASGGVAGKQYF
TRBJ2-7,TRBV5-1,TRBD1,.,TGCGCCAGCAGCGCATACCGGGACAGGGAAACGGGAGCGTCCATCTACGAGCAGTACTTC,CASSAYRDRETGASIYEQYF
TRBJ1-5,TRBV5-8,.,few,TGTGCCAGCAGCTTGGGACCCCCATGGCAGCCCCAGCATTTT,CASSLGPPWQPQHF
TRBJ1-2,TRBV29-1,.,many,TGCAGCGTTACCTCCAGTGGACTGGGCTACACCTTC,CSVTSSGLGYTF
TRBJ2-7,TRBV24-1,.,many,TGTGCCACCAGTGATTCATTGAGGGAGATCGCGGGCGGATACGAGCAGTACTTC,CATSDSLREIAGGYEQYF
TRBJ2-3,TRBV5-1,TRBD2,many,TGCGCCAGCAGCTTGGTAACTAGCGGTAGCACAGATACGCAGTATTTT,CASSLVTSGSTDTQYF
TRBJ2-3,TRBV5-1,TRBD2,.,TGCGCCAGCAGCTTGGAACTAGCGGGAGGGGGGTCAGATACGCAGTATTTT,CASSLELAGGGSDTQYF
TRBJ1-4,TRBV7-2,.,many,TGTGCCAGCAGCTTAATCAGGGGCCTTAATGAAAAACTGTTTTTT,CASSLIRGLNEKLFF
TRBJ1-1,TRBV9,.,few,TGTGCCAGCAGCGTAGGAGCAGGATACACTGAAGCTTTCTTT,CASSVGAGYTEAFF
TRBJ2-1,TRBV5-1,.,.,TGCGCCAGCAGCTTCTTCCAGGGCGCGGACAATGAGCAGTTCTTC,CASSFFQGADNEQFF
TRBJ2-1,TRBV6-1,TRBD1,many,TGTGCCAGCAGTGCGGGACAGCAGCCCATCTTC,CASSAGQQPIF
TRBJ1-4,TRBV12-3/TRBV12-4,.,many,TGTGCCAGCAGTTTTTCCGAAAAACTGTTTTTT,CASSFSEKLFF
TRBJ1-3,TRBV2,.,few,TGTGCCAGCAGTGAAGTGTACGGGAGCGGGTCTGGAAACACCACATATTTT,CASSEVYGSGSGNTTYF
TRBJ1-1,TRBV18,.,.,TGTGTCAGCTCACAAGGGGGCACTGAAGCTTTCTTT,CVSSQGGTEAFF
TRBJ2-5,TRBV20-1,.,.,TGCAGTGCTTCCCCGGTCAGTAAAGAGACCCAGTACTTC,CSASPVSKETQYF
TRBJ2-7,TRBV20-1,TRBD2,many,TGCAGTGCTAGACGTCAAGCGGGAGGGCCCTACGAGCAGTACTTC,CSARRQAGGPYEQYF
TRBJ2-1,TRBV12-3/TRBV12-4,.,many,TGTGCCAGCAGCCCCCCCCCGCTAGCAAATGAGCAGTTCTTC,CASSPPPLANEQFF
TRBJ2-7,TRBV6-5,.,.,TGTGCCAGCAGTTCCGCACGGACCTCCGACGAGCAGTACTTC,CASSSARTSDEQYF
TRBJ2-3,TRBV28,.,many,TGTGCCAGCAGTTCCCCTCGACAGAGCACAGATACGCAGTATTTT,CASSSPRQSTDTQYF
TRBJ2-7,TRBV28,.,many,TGTGCCAGCAGTACCACCAGGGGATTGTTCCTCGAGCAGTACTTC,CASSTTRGLFLEQYF